Listed below are T cell receptor beta chains from one sample, sequenced in a study of shared clonotypes between healthy human individuals. Here immunoSEQ multiplex PCR was the method, and the copy in TCRdb shows in-frame clones only, minus some. The sample records 400,000 to 500,000 clones, 76% being singletons. What was sequenced was PBMCs. All receptors derive from a middle-aged woman in good health. Some clones in this sample may be carry-over from other donors' samples. The CDR3 runs from the conserved cysteine through the conserved F or W. A D gene is named only where the DNA matches it firmly. Clone size is not always given. Where it is, it says once, few, many or a class for expanded clones.

V gene	J gene	clone size	D gene	CDR3 DNA	CDR3 protein
TRBV4-1	TRBJ2-7	.	TRBD2	TGCGCCAGCAGCCACGGTTCACTAGCGGGAATGAACGAGCAGTACTTC	CASSHGSLAGMNEQYF
TRBV11-2	TRBJ1-2	.	.	TGTGCCAGCAGCTTAATTTCGGGGCAGATCCACTATGGCTACACCTTC	CASSLISGQIHYGYTF
TRBV19	TRBJ2-1	once	.	TGTGCCAGTACCAGTGCGGGACAGTACAATGAGCAGTTCTTC	CASTSAGQYNEQFF
TRBV5-6	TRBJ2-7	.	.	TGTGCCAGCAGCTATACGGCGTACGAGCAGTACTTC	CASSYTAYEQYF
TRBV7-9	TRBJ1-2	.	.	TGTGCCAGCAGCTTAGTAACGCCACCCTATGGCTACACCTTC	CASSLVTPPYGYTF
TRBV10-3	TRBJ2-1	.	.	TGTGCCATCGGTGGGGGGTCCGGTGAGCAGTTCTTC	CAIGGGSGEQFF
TRBV9	TRBJ2-2	.	TRBD1	TGTGCCAGCAGCGTATTACAGGGGGCGGGCACCGGGGAGCTGTTTTTT	CASSVLQGAGTGELFF
TRBV7-3	TRBJ2-3	.	TRBD1	TGTGCCAGCAGCTTAGGACAGGGGAGCACAGATACGCAGTATTTT	CASSLGQGSTDTQYF
TRBV7-9	TRBJ2-3	.	TRBD1	TGTGCCAGCAGCTTTAGAGGACAGGGGACAGATACGCAGTATTTT	CASSFRGQGTDTQYF
TRBV28	TRBJ2-7	.	.	TGTGCCAGCACTAGCCGCCGGGATAAGTACTTC	CASTSRRDKYF
TRBV7-9	TRBJ2-5	.	.	TGTGCCAGCAGCTTATGGCTGGAGACCCAGTACTTC	CASSLWLETQYF
TRBV4-1	TRBJ2-2	.	.	TGCGCCAGCAGCCCTGGGGGTGCCGGGGAGCTGTTTTTT	CASSPGGAGELFF
TRBV29-1	TRBJ2-5	.	.	TGCAGCGTTGAAGATCACAGGGAAACCAATCGGTACTTC	CSVEDHRETNRYF
TRBV7-9	TRBJ2-7	.	.	TGTGCCAGCAGCTTAATTTACGGGGTCGTCCACGAGCAGTACTTC	CASSLIYGVVHEQYF
TRBV29-1	TRBJ2-7	.	.	TGCAGCGCCGAAACAGCGATCTCCGAGCAGTACTTC	CSAETAISEQYF
TRBV4-2	TRBJ2-3	.	TRBD1	TGTGCCAGCAGCCTCTCCTCACAGGGGATCGCAGATACGCAGTATTTT	CASSLSSQGIADTQYF
TRBV6-5	TRBJ2-7	.	TRBD2	TGTGCCAGCAGTTACGAGGCGGGAGGGCCGTACGAGCAGTACTTC	CASSYEAGGPYEQYF
TRBV5-1	TRBJ2-1	once	.	TGCGCCAGCAGCTGGTTCCTAGCCGCCAATGAGCAGTTCTTC	CASSWFLAANEQFF
TRBV5-1	TRBJ2-1	once	TRBD2	TGCGCCAGCAGCTTGGGGGACTATTACAATGAGCAGTTCTTC	CASSLGDYYNEQFF
TRBV2	TRBJ1-5	once	.	TGTGCCAGCAGTACTCAGGGAAGCAATCAGCCCCAGCATTTT	CASSTQGSNQPQHF
TRBV6-4	TRBJ2-1	few	.	TGTGCCAGCAGTTTAAGTGCCGATGGGGGGAATGAGCAGTTCTTC	CASSLSADGGNEQFF
TRBV9	TRBJ2-2	.	.	TGTGCCAGCAGCGCTAAGACTGTCACCGGGGAGCTGTTTTTT	CASSAKTVTGELFF
TRBV28	TRBJ2-2	.	TRBD2	TGTGCCAGCACCCCGGAGCGCGGGAGGGTGCACACCGGGGAGCTGTTTTTT	CASTPERGRVHTGELFF
TRBV23-1	TRBJ2-6	.	.	TGCGCCAGCATCATAAGAGATGGGGCCAACGTCCTGACTTTC	CASIIRDGANVLTF
TRBV30	TRBJ1-5	.	.	TGTGCCTGGAGTGTCAGCAGCAATCAGCCCCAGCATTTT	CAWSVSSNQPQHF
TRBV6-6	TRBJ1-1	.	.	TGTGCCAGCAGTGTTGAGGGACACACTGAAGCTTTCTTT	CASSVEGHTEAFF
TRBV6-5	TRBJ2-1	.	TRBD2	TGTGCCAGCAGCCCCGGACTAGCGGGAGGCAGTGAGCAGTTCTTC	CASSPGLAGGSEQFF
TRBV28	TRBJ1-5	.	TRBD1	TGTGCCAGCAGTTTCGCCGGGACAGGGGGTAGCAATCAGCCCCAGCATTTT	CASSFAGTGGSNQPQHF
TRBV5-1	TRBJ2-6	.	.	TGCGCCAGCAGCTTGCAGGGGATGGCTGGGGCCAACGTCCTGACTTTC	CASSLQGMAGANVLTF
TRBV15	TRBJ2-1	.	.	TGTGCCACCAGCAGAGCGATAGCATTGGAGCAGTTCTTC	CATSRAIALEQFF
TRBV15	TRBJ2-2	.	.	TGTGCCACCAGCAGAGGTATGGGGCCCACAAAGAACACCGGGGAGCTGTTTTTT	CATSRGMGPTKNTGELFF
TRBV7-3	TRBJ2-1	many	TRBD2	TGTGCCAGCAGCTTAAGTGGGAGGGCCATGGTCTTC	CASSLSGRAMVF
TRBV14	TRBJ2-7	.	.	TGTGCCAGCAGCCAGGCGACATTCTTGGGCTACGAGCAGTACTTC	CASSQATFLGYEQYF
TRBV4-2	TRBJ2-1	.	TRBD2	TGTGCCAGCAGCCAAGTGGCTAGCGGGAGGGCCGATGAGCAGTTCTTC	CASSQVASGRADEQFF